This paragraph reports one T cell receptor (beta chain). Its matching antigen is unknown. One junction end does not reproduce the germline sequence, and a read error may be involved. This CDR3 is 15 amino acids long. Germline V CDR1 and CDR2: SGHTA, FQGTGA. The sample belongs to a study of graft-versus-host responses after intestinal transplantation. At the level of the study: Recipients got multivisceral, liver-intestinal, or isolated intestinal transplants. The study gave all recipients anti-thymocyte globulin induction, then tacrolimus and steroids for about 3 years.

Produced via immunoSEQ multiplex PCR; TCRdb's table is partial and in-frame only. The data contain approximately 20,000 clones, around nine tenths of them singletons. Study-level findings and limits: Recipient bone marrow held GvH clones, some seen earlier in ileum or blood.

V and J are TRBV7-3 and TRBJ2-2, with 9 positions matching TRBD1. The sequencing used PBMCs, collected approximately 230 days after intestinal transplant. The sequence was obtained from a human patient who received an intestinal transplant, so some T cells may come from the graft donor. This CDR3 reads CAGSTGGANTGELFF. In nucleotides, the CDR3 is TGTGCCGGCAGCACAGGGGGCGCGAACACCGGGGAGCTGTTTTTT.